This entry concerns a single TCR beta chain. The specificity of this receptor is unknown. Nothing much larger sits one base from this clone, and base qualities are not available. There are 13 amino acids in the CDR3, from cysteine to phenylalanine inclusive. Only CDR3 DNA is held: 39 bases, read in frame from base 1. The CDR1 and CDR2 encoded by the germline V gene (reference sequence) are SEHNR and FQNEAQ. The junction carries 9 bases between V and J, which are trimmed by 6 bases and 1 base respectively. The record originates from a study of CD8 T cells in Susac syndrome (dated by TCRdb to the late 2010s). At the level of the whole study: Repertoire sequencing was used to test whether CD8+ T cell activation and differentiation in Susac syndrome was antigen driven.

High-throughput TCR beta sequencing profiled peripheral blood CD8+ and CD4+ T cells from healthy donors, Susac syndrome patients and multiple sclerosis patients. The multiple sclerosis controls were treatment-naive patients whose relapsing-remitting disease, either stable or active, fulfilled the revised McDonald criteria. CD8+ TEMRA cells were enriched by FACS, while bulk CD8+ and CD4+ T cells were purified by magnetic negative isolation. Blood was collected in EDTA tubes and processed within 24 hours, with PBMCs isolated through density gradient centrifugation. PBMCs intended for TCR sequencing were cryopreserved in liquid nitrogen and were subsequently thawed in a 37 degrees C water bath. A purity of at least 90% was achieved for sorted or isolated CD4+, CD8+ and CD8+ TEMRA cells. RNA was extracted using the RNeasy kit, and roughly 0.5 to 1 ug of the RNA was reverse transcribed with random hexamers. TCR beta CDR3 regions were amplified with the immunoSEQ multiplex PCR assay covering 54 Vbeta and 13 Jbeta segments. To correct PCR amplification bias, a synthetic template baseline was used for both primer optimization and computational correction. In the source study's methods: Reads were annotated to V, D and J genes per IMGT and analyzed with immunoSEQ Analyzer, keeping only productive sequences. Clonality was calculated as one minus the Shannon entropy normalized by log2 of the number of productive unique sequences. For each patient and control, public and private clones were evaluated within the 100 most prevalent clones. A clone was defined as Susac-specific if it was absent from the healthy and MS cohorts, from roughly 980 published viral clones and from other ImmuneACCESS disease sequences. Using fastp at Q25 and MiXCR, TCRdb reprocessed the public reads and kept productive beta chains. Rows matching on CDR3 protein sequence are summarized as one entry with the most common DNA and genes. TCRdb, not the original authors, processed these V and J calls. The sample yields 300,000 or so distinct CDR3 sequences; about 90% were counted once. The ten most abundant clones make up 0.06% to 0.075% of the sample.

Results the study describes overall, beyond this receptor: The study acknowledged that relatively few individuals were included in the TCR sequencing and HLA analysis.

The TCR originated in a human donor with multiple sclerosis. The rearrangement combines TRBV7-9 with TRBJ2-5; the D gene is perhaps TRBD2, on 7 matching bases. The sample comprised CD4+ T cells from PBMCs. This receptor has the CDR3 CASRGGAQETQYF. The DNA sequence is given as TGTGCCAGCAGGGGGGGGGCCCAAGAGACCCAGTACTTC.